This T cell receptor (beta chain) is from a study of T cells in Graves' hyperthyroidism and ophthalmopathy. Whole-study context: Specimen type is peripheral blood, collected at initial diagnosis prior to any treatment.

Looked up from germline, CDR1 is MNHEY and CDR2 is SMNVEV (reference sequence). Trimming pared 0 bases from V and 13 bases from J, leaving 10 bases between. The CDR3 runs 12 residues. Template material for amplifying TCR beta CDR3 regions consisted of RNA transcripts. First-round RT-PCR targeting the TCR CDR3 was performed with the HTBI primer set. Each CDR3 protein is one row after TCRdb ran MiXCR on the multiplex PCR reads. The table shows about 300,000 distinct CDR3 sequences, with roughly 19% occurring only once. Patients affected by ophthalmopathy presented a Clinical Activity Score of at least 3, a NOSPECS grade of at least 4, and disease duration below 3 months.

Sequenced material: blood. This chain connects TRBV27 to TRBJ2-1, with unresolved D. The source is a man between 45 and 60 years old with Graves' ophthalmopathy. The CDR3 DNA is TGTGCCAGCAGTTTATCGGGCCTGACCCAGTTCTTC. The encoded protein is CASSLSGLTQFF.